This T cell receptor beta chain was found in a study of cytomegalovirus exposure and HLA in healthy donors. PCR used 60 Vbeta primers and 13 Jbeta primers. Method: immunoSEQ multiplex PCR; TCRdb's copy keeps in-frame clones and lacks some. The repertoire includes around 130,000 clones, over 75% of them detected once, and 1.5% to 2% sits in the top ten. J was trimmed by 5 bases and V by 0 bases; bases with no gene match: 3. The CDR3 extends over 14 amino acids. Germline-derived CDR1 and CDR2 are GTSNPN and SVGIG (reference sequence). This clone has only a few counts. J is TRBJ2-1 and V is TRBV30, with TRBD2 matching over 8 bases. Sequenced input: PBMCs. The TCR originated in a man aged 40-55 years in good health and CMV-seronegative. The CDR3 DNA reads TGTGCCTGGAGTGTTGTCGGGGGGGACAATGAGCAGTTCTTC. This codes for CAWSVVGGDNEQFF.